This T cell receptor beta chain was identified during a study of control samples from healthy donors and cancer patients. Sequencing used immunoSEQ multiplex PCR; TCRdb keeps in-frame clones, though not all of them. The sample has around 93,000 clones; approximately 86% are singletons. The source is a man aged 30 to 45 in good health. The sequenced sample consisted of blood.

The CDR3 reads CASSPSRTAYNEQFF. The CDR3 DNA follows: TGTGCCAGCAGCCCTTCCCGGACAGCCTACAATGAGCAGTTCTTC. The chain couples TRBV7-2 to TRBJ2-1; a possible D gene is TRBD1 (6 bases). The CDR3 extends over 15 amino acids. The ends were cut back, 5 bases at V and 2 bases at J, with 13 bases in the middle. CDR1 and CDR2 (germline): SGHTA, FQGNSA.